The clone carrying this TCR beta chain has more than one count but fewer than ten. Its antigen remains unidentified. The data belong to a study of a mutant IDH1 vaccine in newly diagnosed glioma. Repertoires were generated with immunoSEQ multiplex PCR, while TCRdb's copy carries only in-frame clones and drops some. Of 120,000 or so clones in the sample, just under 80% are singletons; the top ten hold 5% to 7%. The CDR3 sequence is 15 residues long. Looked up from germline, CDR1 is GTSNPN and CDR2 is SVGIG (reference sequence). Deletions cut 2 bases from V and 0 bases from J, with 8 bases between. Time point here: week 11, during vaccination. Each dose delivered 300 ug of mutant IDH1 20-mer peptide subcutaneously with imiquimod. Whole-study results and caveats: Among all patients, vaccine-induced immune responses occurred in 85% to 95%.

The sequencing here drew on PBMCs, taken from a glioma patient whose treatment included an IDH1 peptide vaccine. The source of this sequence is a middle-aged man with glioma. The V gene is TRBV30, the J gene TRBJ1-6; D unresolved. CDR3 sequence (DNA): TGTGCCTGGAGTTCGGGATTCTCCTATAATTCACCCCTCCACTTT. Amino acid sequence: CAWSSGFSYNSPLHF.